Listed below are T cell receptor beta chains from one sample, sequenced in a study of cytomegalovirus exposure and HLA in healthy donors. Method: immunoSEQ multiplex PCR; TCRdb's copy keeps in-frame clones and lacks some. The table shows 150,000 or so clones, with approximately 80% occurring only once. Sequencing was performed on PBMCs. The source of these receptors is a young man in good health and CMV-seropositive. The CDR3 runs from the conserved cysteine through the conserved F or W. A D gene is named only where the DNA matches it firmly.

v_call: TRBV7-2; d_call: NA; j_call: TRBJ2-5; cdr3_aa: CASSPGGTQYF
v_call: TRBV5-1; d_call: TRBD2; j_call: TRBJ2-2; cdr3_aa: CASSLTLADTGELFF
v_call: TRBV7-6; d_call: NA; j_call: TRBJ2-7; cdr3_aa: CASSPRPGQIITYEQYF
v_call: TRBV28; d_call: TRBD1; j_call: TRBJ2-3; cdr3_aa: CASSPTGDEVDTQYF
v_call: TRBV7-6; d_call: TRBD1; j_call: TRBJ1-5; cdr3_aa: CASSPGTGGDQPQHF
v_call: TRBV9; d_call: NA; j_call: TRBJ1-6; cdr3_aa: CASSVAPDRALNSPLHF
v_call: TRBV11-3; d_call: NA; j_call: TRBJ2-7; cdr3_aa: CASSPGQSLGGEQYF
v_call: TRBV7-8; d_call: TRBD2; j_call: TRBJ2-1; cdr3_aa: CASSPSARLAGGRNEQFF
v_call: TRBV27; d_call: NA; j_call: TRBJ2-1; cdr3_aa: CASRTPLYNEQFF
v_call: TRBV7-9; d_call: TRBD1; j_call: TRBJ2-3; cdr3_aa: CASSPGTGGPDTQYF
v_call: TRBV2; d_call: TRBD1; j_call: TRBJ1-5; cdr3_aa: CASTGQNNQPQHF
v_call: TRBV4-2; d_call: NA; j_call: TRBJ1-1; cdr3_aa: CASSQDPGKTEAFF
v_call: TRBV13; d_call: NA; j_call: TRBJ2-2; cdr3_aa: CASSLGALSGELFF
v_call: TRBV7-2; d_call: TRBD1; j_call: TRBJ1-1; cdr3_aa: CASSLAGTGYEAFF
v_call: TRBV19; d_call: NA; j_call: TRBJ2-1; cdr3_aa: CASSDLRRAFYNEQFF
v_call: TRBV5-1; d_call: TRBD1; j_call: TRBJ2-5; cdr3_aa: CASSPGTGWKTQYF
v_call: TRBV19; d_call: TRBD2; j_call: TRBJ2-2; cdr3_aa: CASSIAFGGLLHGELFF
v_call: TRBV30; d_call: TRBD1; j_call: TRBJ1-3; cdr3_aa: CACPIRDRETGNTIYF
v_call: TRBV30; d_call: NA; j_call: TRBJ1-5; cdr3_aa: CAWSSGRLSNQPQHF
v_call: TRBV7-9; d_call: NA; j_call: TRBJ2-3; cdr3_aa: CASSLSQDIDTQYF
v_call: TRBV4-1; d_call: NA; j_call: TRBJ1-2; cdr3_aa: CASSHGQGLTHYGYTF
v_call: TRBV29-1; d_call: TRBD2; j_call: TRBJ2-1; cdr3_aa: CSVRSRAGTSGNEQFF
v_call: TRBV6-6; d_call: NA; j_call: TRBJ2-2; cdr3_aa: CASRGHSANTGELFF
v_call: TRBV5-4; d_call: NA; j_call: TRBJ1-1; cdr3_aa: CASSLDAGDTEAFF
v_call: TRBV4-1; d_call: TRBD2; j_call: TRBJ2-1; cdr3_aa: CASSQLYPGGSDEQFF
v_call: TRBV28; d_call: NA; j_call: TRBJ2-7; cdr3_aa: CASSLEARGDEQYF